Many counts were recorded for the clone carrying this T cell receptor (beta chain). The data originate from a study of T cells in Graves' hyperthyroidism and ophthalmopathy. Amplified regions were TCR beta CDR3 sequences from RNA transcripts. Using the HTBI primer set, a first-round RT-PCR was run on the TCR CDR3. A single record per CDR3 protein comes from TCRdb applying MiXCR to the multiplex PCR reads. The repertoire includes 100,000 to 130,000 distinct CDR3 sequences, roughly 15% of them detected once, and 35% to 50% sits in the top ten. Germline lookup yields CDR1 MNHEY and CDR2 SMNVEV (reference sequence). The CDR3 is 14 amino acids. V shed 1 base and J shed 6 bases, with 13 bases lying between them.

Sequencing input: blood. The chain carries TRBV27 and TRBJ2-7, with D possibly matching TRBD2 (6 bases). This TCR was sampled from a woman aged 50 to 60 with Graves' hyperthyroidism. CDR3 residues: CASSLFAVGGEQYF. For the CDR3, the DNA is TGTGCCAGCAGTTTATTCGCAGTGGGGGGCGAGCAGTACTTC.